This TCR beta chain was sequenced for a study of CD8 T cells in Susac syndrome. Germline values: CDR1 DFQATT, CDR2 SNEGSKA (reference sequence). V lost 4 bases to trimming and J lost 3 bases; unmatched junction nucleotides: 3. The CDR3 contains 13 residues. Random hexamers primed reverse transcription of about 0.45 to 1 ug RNA. The CDR3 of TCR beta was amplified by immunoSEQ multiplex PCR across 54 Vbeta and 13 Jbeta. Each CDR3 protein is one row after TCRdb ran MiXCR on the immunoSEQ multiplex PCR reads. The sample records 90,000 to 150,000 distinct CDR3 sequences, 90% to 95% being singletons. The source material was CD4+ T cells from PBMCs. The rearrangement links TRBV20-1 to TRBJ2-1; TRBD2 matches at 7 bases. The sequence was obtained from a human donor with multiple sclerosis. CDR3 DNA: TGCAGTGCTATTTCGGGGGGCTACAATGAGCAGTTCTTC. It is translated as CSAISGGYNEQFF.